This T cell receptor beta chain was obtained from a study of radiotherapy plus CTLA-4 blockade in lung cancer. Study-wide results and caveats: In blood, tumor-derived TCR clones expanded after radiotherapy plus ipilimumab.

Germline V lookup: CDR1 MNHEY, CDR2 SVGAGI. The CDR3 spans 14 residues. V gave up 6 bases and J gave up 4 bases, with 15 bases separating them. This clone was seen only a few times. No antigen is known for it. The protocol was immunoSEQ multiplex PCR, while the TCRdb copy is restricted to in-frame clones and leaves out a portion. Of 35,000 to 45,000 clones listed, over 60% are singletons. The study gave focal radiation plus ipilimumab CTLA-4 blockade to patients with chemo-refractory metastatic non-small-cell lung cancer. Sequenced material: peripheral blood, taken from a patient treated with radiotherapy plus ipilimumab. The sequence was obtained from a human donor with non-small cell lung cancer who had a partial response to radiotherapy plus ipilimumab. The rearrangement links TRBV6-5 to TRBJ2-5, with a tentative D call TRBD1 (6 bases). The CDR3 is CASRGAGTPETQYF. The CDR3 DNA is TGTGCCAGCAGGGGGGCCGGGACCCCAGAGACCCAGTACTTC.